The present TCR beta chain was sequenced within a study of T cell responses to AZD1222 COVID-19 vaccine. Across the study: Investigators merged groups given second doses at roughly 4 or roughly 12 weeks.

The protocol was immunoSEQ multiplex PCR, while the TCRdb copy is restricted to in-frame clones and leaves out a portion. Of roughly 120,000 clones in the sample, 87% were seen once. As regards this clone: Its antigen is as yet unknown.

General study findings and limits: Most donors were white British and more were female, and clonal diversity was possibly underestimated.

The germline V gene has CDR1 LNHDA and CDR2 SQIVND (reference sequence). The CDR3 extends over 15 amino acids. Losses at the gene ends were 1 base for V and 9 bases for J; bases not matched to a gene: 5. This sequence originates from an adult in good health. The input for sequencing was peripheral blood, taken on day 0 of AZD1222 vaccination. The chain links TRBV19 to TRBJ2-1; 11 nucleotides match TRBD2. The CDR3 protein is CASSIGSGRAPEQFF. CDR3 nucleotides: TGTGCCAGTAGTATAGGTAGCGGGAGGGCCCCTGAGCAGTTCTTC.